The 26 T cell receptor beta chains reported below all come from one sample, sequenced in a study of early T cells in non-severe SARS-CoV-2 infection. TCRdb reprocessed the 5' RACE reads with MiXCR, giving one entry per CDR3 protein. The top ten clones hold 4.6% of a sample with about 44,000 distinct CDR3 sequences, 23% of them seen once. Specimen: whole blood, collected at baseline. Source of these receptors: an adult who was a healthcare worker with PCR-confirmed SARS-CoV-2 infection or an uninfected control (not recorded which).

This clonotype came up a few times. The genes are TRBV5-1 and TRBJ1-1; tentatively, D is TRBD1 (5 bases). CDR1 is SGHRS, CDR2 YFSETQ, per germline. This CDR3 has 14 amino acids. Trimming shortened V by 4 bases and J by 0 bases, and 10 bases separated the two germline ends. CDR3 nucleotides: TGCGCCAGCAGCACCGGGACGCTGAACACTGAAGCTTTCTTT. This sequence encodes CASSTGTLNTEAFF.

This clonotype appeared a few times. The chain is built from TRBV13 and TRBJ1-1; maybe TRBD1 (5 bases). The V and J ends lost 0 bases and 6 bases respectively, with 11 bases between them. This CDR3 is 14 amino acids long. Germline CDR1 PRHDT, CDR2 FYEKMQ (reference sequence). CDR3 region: CASSLGAGAPEAFF. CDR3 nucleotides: TGTGCCAGCAGCTTAGGGGCCGGGGCGCCTGAAGCTTTCTTT. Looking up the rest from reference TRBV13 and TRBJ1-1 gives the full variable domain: AAGVIQSPRHLIKEKRETATLKCYPIPRHDTVYWYQQGPGQDPQFLISFYEKMQSDKGSIPDRFSAQQFSDYHSELNMSSLELGDSALYFCASSLGAGAPEAFFGQGTRLTVV.

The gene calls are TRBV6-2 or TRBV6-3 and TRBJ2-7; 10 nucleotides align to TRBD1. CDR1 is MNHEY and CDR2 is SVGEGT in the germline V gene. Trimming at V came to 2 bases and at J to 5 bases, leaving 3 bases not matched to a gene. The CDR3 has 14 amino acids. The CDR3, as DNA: TGTGCCAGCAGTTACGGGACAGGGGTCCACGAGCAGTACTTC. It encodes CASSYGTGVHEQYF.

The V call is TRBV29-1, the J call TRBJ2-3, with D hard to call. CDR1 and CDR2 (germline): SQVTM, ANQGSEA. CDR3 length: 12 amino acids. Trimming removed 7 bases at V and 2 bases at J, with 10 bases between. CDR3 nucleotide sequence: TGCAGCGCGGAAGCTAACACAGATACGCAGTATTTT. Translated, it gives CSAEANTDTQYF.

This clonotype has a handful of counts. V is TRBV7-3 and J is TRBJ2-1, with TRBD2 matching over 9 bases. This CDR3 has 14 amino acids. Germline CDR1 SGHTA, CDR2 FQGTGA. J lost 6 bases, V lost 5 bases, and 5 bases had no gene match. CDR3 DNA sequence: TGTGCCAGCAGCCAGCCGGGACTAGCCAATGAGCAGTTCTTC. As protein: CASSQPGLANEQFF.

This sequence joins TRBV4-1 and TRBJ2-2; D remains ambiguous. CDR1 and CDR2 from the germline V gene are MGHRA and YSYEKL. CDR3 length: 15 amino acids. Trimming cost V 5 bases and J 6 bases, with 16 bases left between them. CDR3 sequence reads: CASSVHLGVAGELFF. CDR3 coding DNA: TGCGCCAGCAGCGTACACCTTGGGGTTGCCGGGGAGCTGTTTTTT.

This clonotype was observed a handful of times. For the CDR3, the DNA is TGCAGTGCTCCCTCTAGGAGCTCCTACAATGAGCAGTTCTTC. Its translation is CSAPSRSSYNEQFF. This chain uses TRBV20-1 with TRBJ2-1, with D hard to call. CDR1 is DFQATT, CDR2 SNEGSKA, per germline (reference sequence). Trimming removed 5 bases at V and 0 bases at J, with 11 bases between. The CDR3 contains 14 residues.

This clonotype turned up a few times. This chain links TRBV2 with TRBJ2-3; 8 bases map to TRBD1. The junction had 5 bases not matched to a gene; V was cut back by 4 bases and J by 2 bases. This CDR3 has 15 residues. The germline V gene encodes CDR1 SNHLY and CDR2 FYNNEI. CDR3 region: CASSAGQGYTDTQYF. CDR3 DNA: TGTGCCAGCAGTGCTGGACAGGGATACACAGATACGCAGTATTTT.

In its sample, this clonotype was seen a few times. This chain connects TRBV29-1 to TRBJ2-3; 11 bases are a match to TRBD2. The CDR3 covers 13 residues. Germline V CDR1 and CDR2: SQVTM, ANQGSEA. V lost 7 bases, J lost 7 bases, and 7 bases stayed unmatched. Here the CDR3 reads CSAQTSGANTQYF. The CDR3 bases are TGCAGCGCCCAGACTAGCGGGGCGAATACGCAGTATTTT.

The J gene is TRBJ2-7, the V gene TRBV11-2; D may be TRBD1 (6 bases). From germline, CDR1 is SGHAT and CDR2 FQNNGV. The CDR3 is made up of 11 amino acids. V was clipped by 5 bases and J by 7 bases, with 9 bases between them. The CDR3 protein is CASSLGQEQYF. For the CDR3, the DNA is TGTGCCAGCAGCCTCGGACAGGAGCAGTACTTC.

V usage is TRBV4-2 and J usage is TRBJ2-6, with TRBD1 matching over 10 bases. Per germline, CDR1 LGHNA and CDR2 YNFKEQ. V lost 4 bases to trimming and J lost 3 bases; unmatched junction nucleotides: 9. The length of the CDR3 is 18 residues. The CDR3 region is CASSLRQDRGNGANVLTF. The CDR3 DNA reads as TGTGCCAGCAGCCTTAGGCAGGACAGGGGGAATGGGGCCAACGTCCTGACTTTC.

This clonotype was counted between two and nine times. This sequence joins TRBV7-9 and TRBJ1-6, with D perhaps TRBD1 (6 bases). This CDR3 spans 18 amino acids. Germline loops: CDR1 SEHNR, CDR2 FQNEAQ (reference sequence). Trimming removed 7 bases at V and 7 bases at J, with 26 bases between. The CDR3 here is CASTKTTQPRGANSPLHF. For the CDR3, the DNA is TGTGCCAGCACAAAGACCACTCAACCGCGGGGGGCCAATTCACCCCTCCACTTT.

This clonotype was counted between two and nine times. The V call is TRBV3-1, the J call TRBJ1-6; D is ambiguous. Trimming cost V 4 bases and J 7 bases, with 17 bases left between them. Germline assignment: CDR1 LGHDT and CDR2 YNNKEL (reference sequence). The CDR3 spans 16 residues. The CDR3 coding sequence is TGTGCCAGCAGCCCCGCGATCCAGGAAAAAAATTCACCCCTCCACTTT. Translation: CASSPAIQEKNSPLHF.

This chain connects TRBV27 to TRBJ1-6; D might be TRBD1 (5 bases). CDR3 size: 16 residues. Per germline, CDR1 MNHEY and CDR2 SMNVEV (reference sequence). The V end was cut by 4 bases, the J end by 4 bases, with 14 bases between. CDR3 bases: TGTGCCAGCAGTTCCTACCGGGGCCTGTATAATTCACCCCTCCACTTT. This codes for CASSSYRGLYNSPLHF.

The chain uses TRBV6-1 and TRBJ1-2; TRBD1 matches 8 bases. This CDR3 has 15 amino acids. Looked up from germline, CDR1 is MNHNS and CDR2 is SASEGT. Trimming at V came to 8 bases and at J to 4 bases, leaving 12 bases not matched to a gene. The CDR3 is CASGIGGQASYGYTF. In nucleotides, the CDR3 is TGTGCCAGCGGGATCGGGGGACAGGCGAGCTATGGCTACACCTTC.

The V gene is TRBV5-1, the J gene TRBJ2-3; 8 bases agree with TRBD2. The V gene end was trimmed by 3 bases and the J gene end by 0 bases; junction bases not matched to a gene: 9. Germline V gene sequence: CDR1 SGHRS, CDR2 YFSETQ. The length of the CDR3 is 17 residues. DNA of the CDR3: TGCGCCAGCAGCTCGCTCGTACGGGGGGGTAGCACAGATACGCAGTATTTT. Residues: CASSSLVRGGSTDTQYF.

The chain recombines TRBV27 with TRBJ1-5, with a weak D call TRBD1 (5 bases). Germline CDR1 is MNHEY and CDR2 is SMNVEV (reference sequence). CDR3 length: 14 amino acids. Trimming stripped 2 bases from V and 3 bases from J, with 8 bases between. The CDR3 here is CASSLQGSNQPQHF. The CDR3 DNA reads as TGTGCCAGCAGTTTACAGGGTTCCAATCAGCCCCAGCATTTT.

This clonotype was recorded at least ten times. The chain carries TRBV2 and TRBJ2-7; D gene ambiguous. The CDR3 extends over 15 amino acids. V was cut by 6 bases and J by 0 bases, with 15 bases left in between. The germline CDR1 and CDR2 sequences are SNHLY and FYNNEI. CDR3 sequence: CASRFPKDRSYEQYF. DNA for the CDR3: TGTGCCAGCAGATTCCCCAAGGACCGCTCCTACGAGCAGTACTTC. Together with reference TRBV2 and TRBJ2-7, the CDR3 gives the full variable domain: EPEVTQTPSHQVTQMGQEVILRCVPISNHLYFYWYRQILGQKVEFLVSFYNNEISEKSEIFDDQFSVERPDGSNFTLKIRSTKLEDSAMYFCASRFPKDRSYEQYFGPGTRLTVT.

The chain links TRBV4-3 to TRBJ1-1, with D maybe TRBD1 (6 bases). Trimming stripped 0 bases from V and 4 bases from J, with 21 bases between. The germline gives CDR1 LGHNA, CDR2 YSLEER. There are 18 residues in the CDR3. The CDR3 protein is CASSQEAPGGALGTEAFF. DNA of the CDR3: TGCGCCAGCAGCCAAGAGGCACCCGGGGGGGCGCTGGGCACTGAAGCTTTCTTT.

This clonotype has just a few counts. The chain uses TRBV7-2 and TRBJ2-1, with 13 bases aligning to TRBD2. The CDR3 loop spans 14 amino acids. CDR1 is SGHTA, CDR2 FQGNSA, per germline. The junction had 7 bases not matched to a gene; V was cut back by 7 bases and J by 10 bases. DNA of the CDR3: TGTGCCAGCACAACTAGCGGGGGGGCATGGGAGCAGTTCTTC. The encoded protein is CASTTSGGAWEQFF.

CDR3 bases: TGTGCCAGCAGTGAATTCCTAGCGGTGGATTCCACAGATACGCAGTATTTT. Its protein is CASSEFLAVDSTDTQYF. The J gene is TRBJ2-3, the V gene TRBV2, with 7 bases lining up with TRBD2. CDR3 length: 17 residues. Trimming cost V 2 bases and J 2 bases; bases outside gene matches: 10. The germline gives CDR1 SNHLY, CDR2 FYNNEI.

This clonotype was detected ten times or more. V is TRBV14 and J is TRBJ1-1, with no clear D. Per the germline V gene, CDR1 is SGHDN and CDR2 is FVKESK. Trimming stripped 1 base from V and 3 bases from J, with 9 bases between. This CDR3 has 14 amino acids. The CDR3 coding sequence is TGTGCCAGCAGCCAAGTTCTGGGGTACACTGAAGCTTTCTTT. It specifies CASSQVLGYTEAFF.

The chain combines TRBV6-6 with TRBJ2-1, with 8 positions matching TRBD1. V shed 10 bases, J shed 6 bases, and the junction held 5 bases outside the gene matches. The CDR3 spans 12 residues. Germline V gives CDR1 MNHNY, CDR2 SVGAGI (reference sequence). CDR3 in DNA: TGTGCCACAAGTACAGGGGGCAATGAGCAGTTCTTC. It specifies CATSTGGNEQFF.

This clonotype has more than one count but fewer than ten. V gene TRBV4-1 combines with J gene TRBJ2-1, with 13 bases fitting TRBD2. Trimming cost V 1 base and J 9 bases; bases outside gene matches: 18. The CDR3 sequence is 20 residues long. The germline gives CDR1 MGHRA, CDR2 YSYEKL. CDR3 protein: CASSQVRATSGGTPGVEQFF. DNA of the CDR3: TGCGCCAGCAGCCAAGTTAGAGCGACTAGCGGGGGGACCCCCGGGGTTGAGCAGTTCTTC.

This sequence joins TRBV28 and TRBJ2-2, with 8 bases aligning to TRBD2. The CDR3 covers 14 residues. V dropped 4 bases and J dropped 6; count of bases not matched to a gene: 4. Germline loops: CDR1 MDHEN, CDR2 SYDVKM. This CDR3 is CASSSRRGAGELFF. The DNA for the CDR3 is TGTGCCAGCAGTTCCCGGCGGGGGGCCGGGGAGCTGTTTTTT.

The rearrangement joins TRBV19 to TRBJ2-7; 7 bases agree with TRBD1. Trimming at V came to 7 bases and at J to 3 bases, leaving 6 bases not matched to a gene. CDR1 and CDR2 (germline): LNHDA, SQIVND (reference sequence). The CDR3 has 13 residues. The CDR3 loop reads CASTLRQGYEQYF. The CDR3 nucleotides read TGTGCCAGTACCCTACGACAGGGCTACGAGCAGTACTTC.